This T cell receptor beta chain was obtained from a study of T cell responses to AZD1222 COVID-19 vaccine (dated by TCRdb to the early 2020s). A note on the overall study: AZD1222 recipients given second doses at about 4 weeks or at about 12 weeks were pooled, since spike-specific TCR depth and breadth were not found to differ between the two schedules. TCR sequencing covered more than 230 trial participants: approximately 200 given two doses of AZD1222 and approximately 26 given two doses of MenACWY control vaccine. Trial participants were enrolled into age subgroups of 18-55, 56-69 and 70-plus years, which contained roughly 150, 30 and 60 TCR-sequenced participants, respectively.

Beyond this particular receptor, the publication reports: Only six AZD1222 recipients were SARS-CoV-2 seropositive at baseline, limiting conclusions about previously exposed vaccinees. After two AZD1222 doses, both the breadth and the depth of spike-specific TCRs were significantly higher than at day 0 and than in MenACWY recipients. The 56-69-year group was small, and its depth increase did not reach significance, likely because of low power. Vaccine-associated CD4 TCRs spanned the whole spike protein, with dominant responses in regions 160-218 and 743-854. Epitopes outside the regions mutated in the B.1.351 and B.1.1.7 variants were reportedly recognized by nearly half of the unique spike-specific TCRs. Because no day 14 peak-response samples were available, repertoires were characterized only after the peak T cell response. Participants were mostly white British and included more females than males, and it was suggested by the authors that clonal diversity may have been underestimated.

The CDR3 regions of human TCRbeta chains were subjected to immunosequencing. Per the original workflow: Repertoire TCRs were matched against a reference library of SARS-CoV-2-specific TCRs generated with the MIRA antigen-specificity platform. Breadth meant the fraction of unique TCRs that were SARS-CoV-2-associated, whereas depth meant the fraction of total T cells that were SARS-CoV-2-associated. Using the MIRA data, each spike-specific TCR was assigned both to the spike region to which the TCR was reactive and to a CD4 or CD8 class. Log10-transformed breadth and depth values were compared by one-way ANOVA with Sidak's multiple comparisons tests. TCRdb mirrors the immuneACCESS table, restricted to in-frame sequences. Some clones are absent from its copies; in checked studies, under half trace to an unresolved V gene, and the reason for the others is unknown. Clone size and the V and J calls come from that table; the DNA yielded D and trimming. This sample gives under 150,000 clones in total; less than 95% of them show up just once. The ten largest make up just over 7% of the sample.

The meaning of the sample's time point label: baseline before first vaccination. The vaccinee samples were drawn from two UK trials, COV001 and COV002, one of which was a single-blind randomized controlled phase 2/3 trial testing AZD1222 (ChAdOx1 nCoV-19) in healthy adults. For TCRbeta chain sequencing, PBMC samples from trial participants were taken at day 0 and at day 28 after the second dose. This clone was detected once. No antigen is known for it. No base quality values were provided; no much bigger clone lies one nucleotide off. The source material was peripheral blood, sampled on day 0 of AZD1222 vaccination. The TCR originated in an adult in good health.

Read as DNA, the sequence is TGTGCCAGCAGCCTCCACAATGGTAACAATGAGCAGTTCTTC. It codes for CASSLHNGNNEQFF. The rearrangement combines TRBV5-8 with TRBJ2-1; the D gene lacks a confident call. The junction carries 13 bases between V and J, which are trimmed by 4 bases and 5 bases respectively. The CDR3 has 14 amino acids, counting the end cysteine and phenylalanine. Just CDR3 DNA is preserved here, 42 bases in frame from base 1. The germline V gene provides CDR1 SGHTS and CDR2 YDEGEE.